A selection of T cell receptor beta chains follows, all from one sample in a study of OX40 agonist ivuxolimab in advanced cancers. The repertoire was sequenced with immunoSEQ multiplex PCR; TCRdb's copy has only in-frame clones and lacks some. The table has 55,000 to 80,000 clones, roughly 89% seen once. The material sequenced was CD4+ or CD8+ T cells sorted from blood, taken in a trial of the OX40 agonist ivuxolimab. Every receptor here comes from an adult with an advanced solid tumor such as melanoma, head and neck, liver or kidney cancer. CDR3s include the opening cysteine and the closing phenylalanine or tryptophan. D genes are given only for firm matches. Some rows mark clone size as missing; the rest say once, few, many or name a class of expanded clone.

TRBJ2-7,NA,TRBD1,TRBV4-1,TGCGCCAGCAGCCAACCGGGACAGGGGAGCGAGCAGTACTTC,CASSQPGQGSEQYF
TRBJ1-1,NA,TRBD1,TRBV6-6,TGTGCCAGCAGTTACGAGACCGGGACAGTGAACACTGAAGCTTTCTTT,CASSYETGTVNTEAFF
TRBJ2-7,NA,NA,TRBV7-9,TGTGCCAGCAGCTTAGAACTTACCCTAGAGGGTGAGCAGTACTTC,CASSLELTLEGEQYF
TRBJ2-4,once,NA,TRBV27,TGTGCCAGCAGTTTAGGGGCGGGACAGACCGTCAAAAACATTCAGTACTTC,CASSLGAGQTVKNIQYF
TRBJ2-1,NA,NA,TRBV7-3,TGTGCCAGCAGCATCCTAACGGGGGGCCTCAATGAGCAGTTCTTC,CASSILTGGLNEQFF
TRBJ1-1,once,NA,TRBV27,TGTGCCAGCAGTTTAACCCCAGGGATCGGCACTGAAGCTTTCTTT,CASSLTPGIGTEAFF
TRBJ1-5,once,TRBD1,TRBV28,TGTGCCAGCAGTTTATTAATGGACAGGGGAGATCAGCCCCAGCATTTT,CASSLLMDRGDQPQHF
TRBJ2-7,NA,TRBD2,TRBV27,TGTGCCAGCAGTTTATCTGCTAGCGGGAGTTCCGAGCAGTACTTC,CASSLSASGSSEQYF
TRBJ1-2,once,NA,TRBV29-1,TGCAGCGTTGGGTCAAGGACAGAGGATGGCTACACCTTC,CSVGSRTEDGYTF
TRBJ2-7,NA,TRBD2,TRBV15,TGTGCCACCAGCAGTGCCAGCGGGAGGTCCTACGAGCAGTACTTC,CATSSASGRSYEQYF
TRBJ2-7,NA,TRBD2,TRBV7-9,TGTGCCAGCAGCGCGGGACTAGCGGGAGGCTTCAACTACGAGCAGTACTTC,CASSAGLAGGFNYEQYF
TRBJ2-1,NA,NA,TRBV11-2,TGTGCCAGCAGCTTAGACAGGGATTTGCAGTTCTTC,CASSLDRDLQFF
TRBJ1-1,NA,TRBD1,TRBV27,TGTGCCAGCAGTCTCAACAGGGGGCTTGGGAACACTGAAGCTTTCTTT,CASSLNRGLGNTEAFF
TRBJ2-7,NA,NA,TRBV6-1,TGTGCCAGCAGTGACATCTACGAGCAGTACTTC,CASSDIYEQYF
TRBJ2-3,NA,NA,TRBV5-1,TGCGCCAGCAGCTCCCAACAGGGTACAGATACGCAGTATTTT,CASSSQQGTDTQYF
TRBJ1-4,few,TRBD1,TRBV30,TGTGCCTGGAGTTTGGGACAGTCTAATGAAAAACTGTTTTTT,CAWSLGQSNEKLFF
TRBJ2-5,NA,TRBD2,TRBV27,TGTGCCAGCAGTCCATCATTAGCGGGAGGAAAGACCCAGTACTTC,CASSPSLAGGKTQYF
TRBJ1-4,NA,NA,TRBV6-5,TGTGCCAGCACGGGCGCAAATCATGAAAAACTGTTTTTT,CASTGANHEKLFF
TRBJ2-7,NA,TRBD1,TRBV7-9,TGTGCCAGCAGCTTGAGCGAGACAGGGGGCTACGAGCAGTACTTC,CASSLSETGGYEQYF
TRBJ1-5,NA,NA,TRBV6-1,TGTGCCAGCAGTGAAATACGGAGGGGAGGACGCAATCAGCCCCAGCATTTT,CASSEIRRGGRNQPQHF
TRBJ1-2,NA,TRBD1,TRBV30,TGTGCCTGGGACCGGACAGGGGGCGAAGGCTACACCTTC,CAWDRTGGEGYTF
TRBJ2-3,NA,TRBD2,TRBV2,TGTGCCAGCCCGAGCGGGAGTACGCAGTATTTT,CASPSGSTQYF
TRBJ2-5,once,NA,TRBV7-9,TGTGCCAGCAGCTTCTCCAGCGACGAGACCCAGTACTTC,CASSFSSDETQYF
TRBJ2-7,NA,TRBD2,TRBV27,TGTGCCAGCAGTCCCACTAGCGGGAGTCATGGGGAGCAGTACTTC,CASSPTSGSHGEQYF
TRBJ2-3,NA,NA,TRBV6-1,TGTGCCAGCAGTGTCCCGACATCTAGCACAGATACGCAGTATTTT,CASSVPTSSTDTQYF
TRBJ1-1,NA,NA,TRBV18,TGTGCCAGCTCACCACAGGGTTCGGGCACTGAAGCTTTCTTT,CASSPQGSGTEAFF
TRBJ1-5,NA,NA,TRBV19,TGTGCCAGTAGTCAAGACAGATATAGCAATCAGCCCCAGCATTTT,CASSQDRYSNQPQHF
TRBJ2-7,few,NA,TRBV6-6,TGTGCCAGCAGGGAACAGGGAGCTCACCTGTCCTTC,CASREQGAHLSF
TRBJ1-1,NA,NA,TRBV5-6,TGTGCCAGCAGCTTGGCCGAGCGGCAACAGGATGAAGCTTTCTTT,CASSLAERQQDEAFF
TRBJ2-7,once,NA,TRBV5-4,TGTGCCAGCAGCTTGGAACAGGGTCACTACGAGCAGTACTTC,CASSLEQGHYEQYF
TRBJ2-1,NA,TRBD2,TRBV11-3,TGTGCCAGCAGCTTAGGACTAGCGGACAACAATGAGCAGTTCTTC,CASSLGLADNNEQFF